This TCR beta chain was identified in a study of beta chain features in type 1 diabetes. This clone appeared a single time. Antigen specificity is unknown. The junction shows a germline mismatch at one end, possibly a read error. Every bit of the isolated RNA underwent reverse transcription, so sequencing read expressed TCRB transcripts. Samples of naive, central memory and regulatory T cells yielded a mean of approximately 3.9 million reads. Data came from immunoSEQ multiplex PCR; TCRdb stores just in-frame clones and leaves some out. In the table there are almost 350,000 clones, roughly 8% of which are singletons. The CDR3 has 14 amino acids. The germline V gene encodes CDR1 SGDLS and CDR2 YYNGEE. Study-level results: Within each of all four CD4+ subsets, Type 1 diabetes patients had TCRB CDR3s that were moderately but significantly shorter. Insertions at VDJ junctions were less frequent in type 1 diabetes patients. These patients also deleted more nucleotides at the same junctions.

A sort by CD45RO/CCR7/CD25/CD127/CD95/CD27 yielded CD4+ naive, central memory, regulatory and stem cell-like memory cells. Source material: central memory CD4+ T cells from blood. This receptor was obtained from a woman between 18 and 29 years old in good health. The gene calls are TRBV9 and TRBJ2-5, with D unresolved. Judging by the DNA end, TRBJ2-7 fits better; the J call may be wrong. In DNA, the CDR3 is TGTGCCAGCAGCGTGGACGGAAGGTCCTTCGAGCAGTACTTC. Translation gives CASSVDGRSFEQYF.